Presented here are 22 T cell receptor beta chains from one specimen sequenced in a study of cytomegalovirus exposure and HLA in healthy donors. Researchers ran the PCR with 60 Vbeta and 13 Jbeta primers. The table came from immunoSEQ multiplex PCR; TCRdb's copy has only in-frame clones and leaves some out. The repertoire shows 63,000 or so clones; the top ten hold roughly 15%. Sequencing was performed on PBMCs. These receptor sequences come from a boy younger than 18 in good health and CMV-seronegative.

The genes are TRBV7-9 and TRBJ2-5; 8 bases line up with TRBD1. The CDR3 consists of 14 residues. V lost 5 bases to trimming and J lost 4 bases; unmatched junction nucleotides: 6. CDR1 SEHNR and CDR2 FQNEAQ come from the germline V gene (reference sequence). The CDR3 spells CASSPRTGTETQYF. CDR3 nucleotide sequence: TGTGCCAGCAGCCCCCGGACAGGGACAGAGACCCAGTACTTC.

This rearrangement joins TRBV19 to TRBJ2-7; a weak D match, TRBD2 (5 bases). V was clipped by 3 bases and J by 5 bases, with 8 bases between them. Germline values: CDR1 LNHDA, CDR2 SQIVND (reference sequence). CDR3 length: 12 amino acids. CDR3 in amino acids: CASSMPGNEQYF. As DNA, the CDR3 is TGTGCCAGTAGTATGCCCGGGAACGAGCAGTACTTC. Filled out from reference TRBV19 and TRBJ2-7, the complete variable domain reads DGGITQSPKYLFRKEGQNVTLSCEQNLNHDAMYWYRQDPGQGLRLIYYSQIVNDFQKGDIAEGYSVSREKKESFPLTVTSAQKNPTAFYLCASSMPGNEQYFGPGTRLTVT.

The genes are TRBV29-1 and TRBJ1-1, with 7 positions matching TRBD1. J gave up 3 bases and V 7 bases, and 8 bases lay outside the gene matches. This CDR3 comprises 13 residues. Looked up from germline, CDR1 is SQVTM and CDR2 is ANQGSEA. DNA of the CDR3: TGCAGCGCATCGACAGGGACGGACACTGAAGCTTTCTTT. Its protein is CSASTGTDTEAFF.

The CDR3 protein is CASSNSGTDTQYF. The CDR3 DNA follows: TGTGCCAGCAGTAATAGCGGGACAGATACGCAGTATTTT. This chain links TRBV27 with TRBJ2-3; 7 bases map to TRBD2. V shed 5 bases and J 3 bases; nucleotides not matched to a gene: 2. This CDR3 spans 13 amino acids. Germline V gives CDR1 MNHEY, CDR2 SMNVEV (reference sequence).

The CDR3 region is CASATGLDGYTF. CDR3 nucleotide sequence: TGTGCCAGCGCGACAGGGCTGGATGGCTACACCTTC. The V call is TRBV6-1, the J call TRBJ1-2; 7 bases align to TRBD1. The CDR3 has 12 amino acids. The germline CDR1 and CDR2 sequences are MNHNS and SASEGT. Trimming took 8 bases from V and 6 from J; bases not matched to a gene: 6.

The chain carries TRBV5-6 and TRBJ1-4, with TRBD1 identical over 10 bases. Germline V CDR1 and CDR2: SGHDT, YYEEEE. With 2 bases clipped from V and 0 bases from J, the junction kept 7 bases outside the gene matches. The CDR3 is made up of 18 amino acids. The CDR3 sequence is CASSFNRDRGSTNEKLFF. The CDR3 region has the DNA TGTGCCAGCAGCTTTAACCGGGACAGGGGTTCAACTAATGAAAAACTGTTTTTT. Filled out from reference TRBV5-6 and TRBJ1-4, the complete variable domain reads DAGVTQSPTHLIKTRGQQVTLRCSPKSGHDTVSWYQQALGQGPQFIFQYYEEEERQRGNFPDRFSGHQFPNYSSELNVNALLLGDSALYLCASSFNRDRGSTNEKLFFGSGTQLSVL.

The chain employs TRBV6-1 and TRBJ2-5; D uncertain. There are 12 residues in the CDR3. CDR1 is MNHNS and CDR2 is SASEGT in the germline V gene. The V gene lost 3 bases and the J gene lost 4 bases, with 6 bases spanning the gap. CDR3: CASSDYLETQYF. The CDR3 DNA follows: TGTGCCAGCAGTGACTATTTAGAGACCCAGTACTTC.

The V gene is TRBV9, the J gene TRBJ2-3; 7 bases fit TRBD1. Germline CDR1 SGDLS, CDR2 YYNGEE. There are 15 residues in the CDR3. After removal of 4 bases from V and 3 bases from J, the junction contained 8 bases not matched to a gene. CDR3 loop: CASSLQGGGTDTQYF. The CDR3 DNA reads as TGTGCCAGCAGCCTCCAAGGGGGCGGGACAGATACGCAGTATTTT.

The gene calls are TRBV6-5 and TRBJ2-1; the D gene is possibly TRBD1 (5 bases). The CDR3 covers 11 residues. V was shortened by 7 bases and J by 14 bases, with 15 bases between the two germline ends. Germline CDR1 and CDR2: MNHEY and SVGAGI. CDR3 amino acids: CASTSQAREFF. CDR3 nucleotides: TGTGCCAGCACCAGTCAGGCCAGGGAGTTCTTC.

The CDR3 here is CASSRGKDTEAFF. The CDR3, as DNA: TGTGCCAGCAGCAGGGGGAAGGACACTGAAGCTTTCTTT. The chain couples TRBV7-9 to TRBJ1-1, with D possibly matching TRBD1 (6 bases). The V end lost 5 bases, the J end lost 3 bases, and 10 bases lay between the germline ends. Germline V gives CDR1 SEHNR, CDR2 FQNEAQ (reference sequence). The CDR3 extends over 13 amino acids. Complete variable domain (other parts from reference TRBV7-9 and TRBJ1-1): DTGVSQNPRHKITKRGQNVTFRCDPISEHNRLYWYRQTLGQGPEFLTYFQNEAQLEKSRLLSDRFSAERPKGSFSTLEIQRTEQGDSAMYLCASSRGKDTEAFFGQGTRLTVV.

V usage is TRBV30 and J usage is TRBJ2-7; a weak D match, TRBD2 (5 bases). The CDR3 loop spans 17 amino acids. From germline, CDR1 is GTSNPN and CDR2 SVGIG (reference sequence). Trimming took 0 bases from V and 4 from J, leaving 22 bases between them. CDR3 nucleotides: TGTGCCTGGAGTGTAGCCCCAACTAAGCTAGCTACTTACGAGCAGTACTTC. It specifies CAWSVAPTKLATYEQYF.

V gene TRBV18 combines with J gene TRBJ1-2; D is perhaps TRBD1 (6 bases). Trimming shortened V by 0 bases and J by 4 bases, and 9 bases separated the two germline ends. The CDR3 runs to 14 residues. The V gene's germline CDR1 is KGHSH and CDR2 LQKENI. CDR3 in DNA: TGTGCCAGCTCACCACCGGGGGCCGTCTATGGCTACACCTTC. Residues: CASSPPGAVYGYTF.

V is TRBV9 and J is TRBJ2-2, with TRBD2 as a possible D gene (6 bases). V was clipped by 3 bases and J by 6 bases, with 9 bases between them. CDR3 size: 13 residues. CDR1 is SGDLS, CDR2 YYNGEE, per germline. DNA for the CDR3: TGTGCCAGCAGCGCGACTAGGGCCGGGGAGCTGTTTTTT. This sequence encodes CASSATRAGELFF.

This chain uses TRBV10-2 with TRBJ2-3; D might be TRBD2 (5 bases). The germline V and J ends were trimmed by 3 bases and 5 bases, with 15 bases remaining between them. The CDR3 has 15 amino acids. CDR1 and CDR2 (germline): WSHSY, SAAADI. The CDR3 loop is CASSEWLNGGDTQYF. CDR3 coding DNA: TGCGCCAGCAGTGAATGGCTTAATGGAGGAGATACGCAGTATTTT.

V usage is TRBV7-2 and J usage is TRBJ1-4; perhaps TRBD1 as D (6 bases). CDR1 and CDR2 (germline): SGHTA, FQGNSA. The CDR3 has 13 residues. Trimming shortened V by 8 bases and J by 3 bases, and 10 bases separated the two germline ends. The CDR3 here is CASGQRPNEKLFF. The DNA of the CDR3 is TGTGCCAGCGGACAGAGACCTAATGAAAAACTGTTTTTT.

The chain combines TRBV7-8 with TRBJ2-5; 7 bases agree with TRBD1. Germline assignment: CDR1 SGHVS and CDR2 FQNEAQ. This CDR3 is built from 14 residues. V lost 7 bases and J lost 6; bases outside the gene matches: 11. The chain's CDR3 is CASTTGAGPKTQYF. CDR3 in DNA: TGTGCCAGCACCACAGGGGCAGGACCAAAGACCCAGTACTTC.

CDR3 bases: TGTGCCAGTAGACTGACAGGGATCAGCAATCAGCCCCAGCATTTT. Encoded protein: CASRLTGISNQPQHF. The chain is built from TRBV19 and TRBJ1-5, with 7 bases that match TRBD1. After removal of 6 bases from V and 1 base from J, the junction contained 6 bases not matched to a gene. The CDR3 spans 15 residues. Germline lookup yields CDR1 LNHDA and CDR2 SQIVND (reference sequence).

Concerning this clone itself: A read error may produce the germline difference seen at one junction end. Other DNA sequences in the same sample also yield this CDR3. The chain uses TRBV30 and TRBJ2-3; 10 positions match TRBD1. This CDR3 region has 15 residues. Per germline, CDR1 GTSNPN and CDR2 SVGIG (reference sequence). The CDR3 sequence is CAWTGGGITTDTQYF. The CDR3 region has the DNA TGCGCCTGGACAGGGGGAGGGATAACCACAGATACGCAGTATTTT.

This chain connects TRBV7-2 to TRBJ2-7; D possibly corresponds to TRBD1 (5 bases). V lost 2 bases, J lost 2 bases, and 13 bases lay in between. The CDR3 runs 15 residues. The germline V gene encodes CDR1 SGHTA and CDR2 FQGNSA. Here the CDR3 reads CASSLPADTAYEQYF. The CDR3, as DNA: TGTGCCAGCAGCTTACCCGCGGACACTGCCTACGAGCAGTACTTC.

The V call is TRBV14, the J call TRBJ2-3; 10 nucleotides agree with TRBD2. Germline assignment: CDR1 SGHDN and CDR2 FVKESK. The V gene end was trimmed by 4 bases and the J gene end by 0 bases; junction bases not matched to a gene: 1. This CDR3 contains 15 residues. The CDR3 here is CASSRTSGSTDTQYF. CDR3 nucleotide sequence: TGTGCCAGCAGCCGGACTAGCGGTAGCACAGATACGCAGTATTTT.

The chain is built from TRBV6-1 and TRBJ1-1; 7 nucleotides agree with TRBD1. The CDR3 covers 15 residues. The V segment lost 2 bases and the J segment 2 bases; nucleotides outside the gene matches: 5. Germline lookup yields CDR1 MNHNS and CDR2 SASEGT. The CDR3 DNA follows: TGTGCCAGCAGTGAAATCGGGACAGTAAACACTGAAGCTTTCTTT. Its protein product is CASSEIGTVNTEAFF.

The rearrangement links TRBV9 to TRBJ2-3; D is perhaps TRBD1 (6 bases). V was clipped by 4 bases and J by 5 bases, with 8 bases between them. Germline values: CDR1 SGDLS, CDR2 YYNGEE. The CDR3 has 12 amino acids. CDR3 in amino acids: CASSQQGDTQYF. The CDR3 DNA reads TGTGCCAGCAGCCAACAGGGAGATACGCAGTATTTT. Full variable domain (remainder filled in from reference TRBV9 and TRBJ2-3): DSGVTQTPKHLITATGQRVTLRCSPRSGDLSVYWYQQSLDQGLQFLIQYYNGEERAKGNILERFSAQQFPDLHSELNLSSLELGDSALYFCASSQQGDTQYFGPGTRLTVL.